This TCR beta chain was recovered during a study of blood T cell repertoires in COVID-19. Study-wide context: The United States, Italy and Spain were the sources of the acute and convalescent COVID-19 samples. PBMCs, B-cell-depleted T cells, or T cells were the source of the cDNA or gDNA that made up the material.

V was pared by 3 bases and J by 4 bases, with 10 bases of the junction left unmatched. CDR3 length: 19 amino acids. The V gene's germline CDR1 is SGHTA and CDR2 FQGNSA. Methods used by the authors: Reference gene primer amplification in the assay estimated nucleated cell counts. The repertoire was sequenced with immunoSEQ multiplex PCR; TCRdb's copy has only in-frame clones and lacks some. V, J and clone size are taken as reported in that table, and D and trimming were inferred from the DNA itself. The sample comprises 200,000 to 300,000 clones, less than 90% of which are singletons, and just under 2% rests with the top ten.

The source of this sequence is a man under 40 with active or convalescent COVID-19. V gene TRBV7-2 combines with J gene TRBJ2-6; TRBD2 matches 12 bases. Sequencing was carried out using peripheral blood. The CDR3 region is CASSFRASGGAVGANVLTF. The CDR3 DNA sequence: TGTGCCAGCAGCTTCCGTGCTAGCGGGGGGGCGGTCGGGGCCAACGTCCTGACTTTC. The full variable domain, completed using reference TRBV7-2 and TRBJ2-6, is GAGVSQSPSNKVTEKGKDVELRCDPISGHTALYWYRQSLGQGLEFLIYFQGNSAPDKSGLPSDRFSAERTGGSVSTLTIQRTQQEDSAVYLCASSFRASGGAVGANVLTFGAGSRLTVL.